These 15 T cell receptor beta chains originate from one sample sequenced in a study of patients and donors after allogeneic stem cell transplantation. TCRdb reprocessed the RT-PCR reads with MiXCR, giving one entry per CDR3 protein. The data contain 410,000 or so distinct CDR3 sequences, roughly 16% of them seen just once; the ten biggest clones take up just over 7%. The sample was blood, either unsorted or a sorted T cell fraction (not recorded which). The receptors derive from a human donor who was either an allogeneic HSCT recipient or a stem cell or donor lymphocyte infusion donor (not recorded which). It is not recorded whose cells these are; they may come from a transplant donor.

In DNA, the CDR3 is TGTGCCAGCAGTAGCCGGGTCACGCCCTCCTACAATGAGCAGTTCTTC. It is translated as CASSSRVTPSYNEQFF. This chain connects TRBV6-1 to TRBJ2-1; D is ambiguous. CDR3 length equals 16 residues. Between the trimmed V and J ends, which lost 5 bases and 0 bases, there was a span of 14 bases. CDR1 and CDR2 from the germline V gene are MNHNS and SASEGT.

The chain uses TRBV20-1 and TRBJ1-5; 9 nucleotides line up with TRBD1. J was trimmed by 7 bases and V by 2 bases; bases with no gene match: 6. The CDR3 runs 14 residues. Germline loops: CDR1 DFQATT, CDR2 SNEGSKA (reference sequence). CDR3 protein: CSARNTGGGQPQHF. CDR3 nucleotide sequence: TGCAGTGCTAGAAATACAGGGGGCGGGCAGCCCCAGCATTTT.

The CDR3 protein is CASRRDGSNTGELFF. The CDR3 DNA reads as TGTGCCAGCAGGAGGGACGGCTCGAACACCGGGGAGCTGTTTTTT. V and J are TRBV2 and TRBJ2-2, with D perhaps being TRBD1 or TRBD2 (5 bases each). Trimming shortened V by 6 bases and J by 0 bases, and 11 bases separated the two germline ends. The CDR3 is 15 residues long. Germline assignment: CDR1 SNHLY and CDR2 FYNNEI.

The DNA for the CDR3 is TGCAGTGCTAGAGTGGGAGGGAACGGCAATCAGCCCCAGCATTTT. Translation: CSARVGGNGNQPQHF. This sequence joins TRBV20-1 and TRBJ1-5; no firm D call. The V and J ends lost 1 base and 2 bases respectively, with 12 bases between them. There are 15 residues in the CDR3. Germline CDR1 DFQATT, CDR2 SNEGSKA (reference sequence).

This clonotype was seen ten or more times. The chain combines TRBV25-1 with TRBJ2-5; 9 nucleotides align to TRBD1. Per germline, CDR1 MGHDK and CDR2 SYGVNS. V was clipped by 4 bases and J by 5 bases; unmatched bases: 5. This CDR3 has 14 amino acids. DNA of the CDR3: TGTGCCAGCAGTGTGGGACAGGGTCGGGAGACCCAGTACTTC. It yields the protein CASSVGQGRETQYF.

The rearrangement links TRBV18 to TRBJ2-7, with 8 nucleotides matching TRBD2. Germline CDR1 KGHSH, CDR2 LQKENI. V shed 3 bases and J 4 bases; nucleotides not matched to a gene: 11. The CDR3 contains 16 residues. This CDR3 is CASSPSSGTSVYEQYF. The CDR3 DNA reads TGTGCCAGCTCACCCAGCTCCGGGACTAGTGTTTACGAGCAGTACTTC.

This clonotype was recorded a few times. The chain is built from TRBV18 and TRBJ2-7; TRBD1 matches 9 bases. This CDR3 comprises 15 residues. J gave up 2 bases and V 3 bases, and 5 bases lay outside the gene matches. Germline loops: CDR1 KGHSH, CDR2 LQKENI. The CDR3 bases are TGTGCCAGCTCACCCTGGGACAGGGTAACCTACGAGCAGTACTTC. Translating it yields CASSPWDRVTYEQYF.

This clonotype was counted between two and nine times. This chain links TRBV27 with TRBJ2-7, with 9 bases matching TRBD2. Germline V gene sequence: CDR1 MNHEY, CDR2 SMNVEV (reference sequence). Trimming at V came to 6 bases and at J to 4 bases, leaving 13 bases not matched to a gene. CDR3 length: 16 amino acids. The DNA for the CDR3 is TGTGCCAGCAGCTTCCTGGGCGGGGGGGCCGGGTACGAGCAGTACTTC. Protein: CASSFLGGGAGYEQYF.

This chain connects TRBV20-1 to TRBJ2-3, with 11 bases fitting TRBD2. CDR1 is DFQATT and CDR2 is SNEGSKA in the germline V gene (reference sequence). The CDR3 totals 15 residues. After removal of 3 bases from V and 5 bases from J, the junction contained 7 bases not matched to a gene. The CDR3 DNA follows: TGCAGTGCTAGTGGCCTAGCGGGGGGTGGAGATACGCAGTATTTT. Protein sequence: CSASGLAGGGDTQYF.

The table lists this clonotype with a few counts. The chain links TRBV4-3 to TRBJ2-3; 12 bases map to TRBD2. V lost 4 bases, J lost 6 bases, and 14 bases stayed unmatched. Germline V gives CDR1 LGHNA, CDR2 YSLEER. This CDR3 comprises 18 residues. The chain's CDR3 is CASSRGAGRLAGGDTQYF. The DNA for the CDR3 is TGCGCCAGCAGCCGGGGGGCGGGACGGCTAGCGGGGGGGGATACGCAGTATTTT.

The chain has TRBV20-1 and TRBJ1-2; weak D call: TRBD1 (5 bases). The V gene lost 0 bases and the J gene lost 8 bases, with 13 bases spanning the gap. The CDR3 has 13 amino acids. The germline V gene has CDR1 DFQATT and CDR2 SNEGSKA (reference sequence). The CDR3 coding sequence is TGCAGTGCTAGAGATCGGGGCAGTCCGGGCTACACCTTC. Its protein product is CSARDRGSPGYTF.

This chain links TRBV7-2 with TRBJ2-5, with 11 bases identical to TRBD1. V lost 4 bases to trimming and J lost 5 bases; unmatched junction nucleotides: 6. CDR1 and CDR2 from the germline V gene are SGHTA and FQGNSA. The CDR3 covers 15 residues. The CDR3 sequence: CASSSDRGRVETQYF. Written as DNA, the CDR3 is TGTGCCAGCAGCTCGGACAGGGGGCGGGTCGAGACCCAGTACTTC.

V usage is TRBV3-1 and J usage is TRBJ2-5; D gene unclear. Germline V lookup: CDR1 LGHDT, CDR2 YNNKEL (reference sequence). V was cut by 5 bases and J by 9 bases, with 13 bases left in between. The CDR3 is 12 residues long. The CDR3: CASSKNPQAQYF. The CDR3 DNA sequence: TGTGCCAGCAGCAAAAACCCCCAGGCCCAGTACTTC.

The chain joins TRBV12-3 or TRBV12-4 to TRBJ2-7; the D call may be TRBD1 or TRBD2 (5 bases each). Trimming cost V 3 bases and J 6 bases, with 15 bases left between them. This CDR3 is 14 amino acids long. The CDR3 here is CASSFLAGSLEQYF. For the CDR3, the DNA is TGTGCCAGCAGTTTTCTAGCAGGGTCGCTCGAGCAGTACTTC.

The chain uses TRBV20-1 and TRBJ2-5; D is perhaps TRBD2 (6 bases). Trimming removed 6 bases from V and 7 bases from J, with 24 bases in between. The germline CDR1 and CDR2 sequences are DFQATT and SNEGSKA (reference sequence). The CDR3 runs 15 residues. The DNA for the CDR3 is TGCAGTGCAGCAGAACCGCGACTAGGGGTCGGGACCCAGTACTTC. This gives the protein CSAAEPRLGVGTQYF.